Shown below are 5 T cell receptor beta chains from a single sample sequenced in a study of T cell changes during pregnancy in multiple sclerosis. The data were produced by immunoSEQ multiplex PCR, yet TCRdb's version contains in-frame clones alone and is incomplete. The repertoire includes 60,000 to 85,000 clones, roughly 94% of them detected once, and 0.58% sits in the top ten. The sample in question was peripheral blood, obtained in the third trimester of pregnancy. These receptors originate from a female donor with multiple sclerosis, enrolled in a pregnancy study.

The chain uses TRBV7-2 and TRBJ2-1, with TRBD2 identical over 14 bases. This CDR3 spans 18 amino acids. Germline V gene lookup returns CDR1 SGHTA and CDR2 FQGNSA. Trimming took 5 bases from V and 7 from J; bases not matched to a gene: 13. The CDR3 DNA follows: TGTGCCAGCAGCCAGACTAGCGGGGGGGCCCCGACGATGAATGAGCAGTTCTTC. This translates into CASSQTSGGAPTMNEQFF.

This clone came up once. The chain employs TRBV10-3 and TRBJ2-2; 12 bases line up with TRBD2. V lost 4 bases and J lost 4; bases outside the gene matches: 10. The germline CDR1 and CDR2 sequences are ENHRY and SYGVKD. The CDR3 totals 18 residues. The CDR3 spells CAISGASRLAGATGELFF. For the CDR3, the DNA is TGTGCCATCAGTGGGGCAAGTAGACTAGCGGGGGCCACCGGGGAGCTGTTTTTT.

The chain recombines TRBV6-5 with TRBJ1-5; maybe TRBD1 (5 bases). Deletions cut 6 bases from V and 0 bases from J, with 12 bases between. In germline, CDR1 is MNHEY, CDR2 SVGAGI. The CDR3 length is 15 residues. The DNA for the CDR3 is TGTGCCAGCAGGGGTGGCAGGGTTAGCAATCAGCCCCAGCATTTT. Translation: CASRGGRVSNQPQHF.

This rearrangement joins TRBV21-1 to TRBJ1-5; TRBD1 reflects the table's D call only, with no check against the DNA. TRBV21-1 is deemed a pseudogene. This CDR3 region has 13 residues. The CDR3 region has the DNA TGTGCCAGTGAGACAGAGAGCAATCAGCCCCAGCATTTT. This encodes CASETESNQPQHF.

CDR3 protein: CASSVTISDYLTDTQYF. Here the CDR3 DNA reads TGTGCCAGCAGCGTAACCATTTCGGACTACCTCACAGATACGCAGTATTTT. The chain recombines TRBV9 with TRBJ2-3; D is possibly TRBD2 (6 bases). The CDR3 is 17 residues long. Germline V gives CDR1 SGDLS, CDR2 YYNGEE. V was cut by 1 base and J by 2 bases, with 17 bases left in between.